This T cell receptor beta chain derives from a study of identical twins. Study observations and caveats: A partial confounding effect on zero-insertion analyses could come from invariant MAIT and iNKT cells. Cross-sectional statistics underpinned the conclusions; the same donors were not followed.

A note on this clonotype: The antigen remains undetermined.

Only healthy Caucasians were included as donors. A single record per CDR3 protein comes from TCRdb applying MiXCR to the 5' RACE reads. This table holds approximately 600,000 distinct CDR3 sequences, roughly 9.9% found once. This sample was also put to use in a study of yellow fever vaccine responses in identical twins.

The sequenced sample consisted of PBMCs. The source of this sequence is a woman younger than 30 in good health.

In DNA form, the CDR3 reads TGTGCCAGCAGCCAAGATCGGATTAGCGGGGGGGCCTACAATGAGCAGTTCTTC. It is translated as CASSQDRISGGAYNEQFF. V gene TRBV4-2 combines with J gene TRBJ2-1; 11 positions agree with TRBD2. The CDR3 length is 18 residues. Germline-derived CDR1 and CDR2 are LGHNA and YNFKEQ. Germline trimming cut 0 bases from V and 2 bases from J; bases unmatched to any gene: 6.